This TCR beta chain comes out of a study of cytomegalovirus exposure and HLA in healthy donors. Findings of the study overall: An analysis done earlier found most TCR beta V segments productive about 87% or about 30% of the time.

Worth noting for this clone: Its antigen remains unknown. This specimen includes other DNA sequences encoding the same CDR3.

PCR involved 60 Vbeta and 13 Jbeta primers. Generated by immunoSEQ multiplex PCR, the TCRdb table keeps only in-frame clones and is missing some. The sample contains roughly 100,000 clones, over 9.5% of which appear only once. CDR3 size: 15 residues. J was trimmed by 3 bases and V by 2 bases; bases with no gene match: 3. The germline gives CDR1 SGHTA, CDR2 FQGTGA. Sample: PBMCs. The clonotype comes from a man in his forties in good health and CMV-seropositive. The V and J genes are TRBV7-3 and TRBJ2-2; 7 nucleotides align to TRBD2. CDR3 in DNA: TGTGCCAGCAGCTTACTGGGAGGGGACACCGGGGAGCTGTTTTTT. It codes for CASSLLGGDTGELFF.